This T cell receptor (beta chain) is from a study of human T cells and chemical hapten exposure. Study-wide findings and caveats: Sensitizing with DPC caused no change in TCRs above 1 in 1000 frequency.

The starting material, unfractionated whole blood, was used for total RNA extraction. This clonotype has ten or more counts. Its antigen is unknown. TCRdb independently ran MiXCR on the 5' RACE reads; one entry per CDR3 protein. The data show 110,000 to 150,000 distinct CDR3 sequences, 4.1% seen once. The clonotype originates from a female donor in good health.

The CDR3, as DNA: TGTGCCAGCAGCCCACCTAGCGGGGGGGCTCGAGGGAATGAGCAGTTCTTC. Protein: CASSPPSGGARGNEQFF. The chain carries TRBV7-8 and TRBJ2-1; 12 nucleotides line up with TRBD2. V lost 5 bases and J lost 7; bases outside the gene matches: 12. CDR1 and CDR2 from the germline V gene are SGHVS and FQNEAQ. This CDR3 comprises 17 residues.